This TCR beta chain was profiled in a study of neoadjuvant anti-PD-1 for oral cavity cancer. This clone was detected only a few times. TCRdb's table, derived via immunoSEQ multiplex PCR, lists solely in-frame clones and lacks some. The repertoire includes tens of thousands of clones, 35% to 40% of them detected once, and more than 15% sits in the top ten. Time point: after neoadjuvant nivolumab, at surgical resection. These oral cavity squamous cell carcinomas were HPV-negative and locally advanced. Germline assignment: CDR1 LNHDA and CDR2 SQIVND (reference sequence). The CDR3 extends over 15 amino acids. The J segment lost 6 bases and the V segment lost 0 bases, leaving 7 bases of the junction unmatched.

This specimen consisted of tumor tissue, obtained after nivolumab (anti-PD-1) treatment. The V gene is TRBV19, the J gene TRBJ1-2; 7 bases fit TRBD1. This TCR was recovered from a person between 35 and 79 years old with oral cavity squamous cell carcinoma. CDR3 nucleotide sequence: TGTGCCAGTAGTATAGATCGGGGGACAGAACATGGCTACACCTTC. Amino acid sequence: CASSIDRGTEHGYTF.